These 17 T cell receptor beta chains originate from one sample sequenced in a study of blood T cell repertoires in COVID-19. Data came from immunoSEQ multiplex PCR; TCRdb stores just in-frame clones and leaves some out. The sample has under 200,000 clones; around four fifths are singletons. Sequencing was done on a sample of peripheral blood. The receptor source for this set is a man in his 70s with active or convalescent COVID-19.

The V and J genes are TRBV19 and TRBJ1-5; possible D gene TRBD1, 5 bases. Germline lookup yields CDR1 LNHDA and CDR2 SQIVND (reference sequence). This CDR3 region has 13 residues. V lost 6 bases and J lost 9, with 15 bases in between. Written as DNA, the CDR3 is TGTGCCAGTAGGGCGAGGGGAGGAGGGCCCCAGCATTTT. Translating gives CASRARGGGPQHF.

CDR3 sequence reads: CASSTGPGNTIYF. The CDR3 DNA is TGTGCCAGCAGCACAGGGCCAGGAAACACCATATATTTT. This chain uses TRBV5-8 with TRBJ1-3; the D gene is possibly TRBD1 (6 bases). V was trimmed by 4 bases and J by 4 bases, leaving 9 bases between them. The CDR3 extends over 13 amino acids. CDR1 SGHTS and CDR2 YDEGEE come from the germline V gene.

The chain joins TRBV4-1 to TRBJ2-7; 14 nucleotides agree with TRBD2. V dropped 0 bases and J dropped 2; count of bases not matched to a gene: 15. From germline, CDR1 is MGHRA and CDR2 YSYEKL. This CDR3 spans 21 amino acids. This CDR3 reads CASSQDLPLGLAGGPTYEQYF. CDR3 bases: TGCGCCAGCAGCCAAGACTTGCCTCTAGGACTAGCGGGAGGCCCCACCTACGAGCAGTACTTC.

This chain links TRBV2 with TRBJ2-1; 11 bases are a match to TRBD2. The CDR3 has 15 amino acids. Germline V gives CDR1 SNHLY, CDR2 FYNNEI. V was clipped by 7 bases and J by 6 bases; unmatched bases: 8. The CDR3 is CASKYLLAGANEQFF. In DNA, the CDR3 is TGTGCCAGCAAATATTTACTAGCGGGGGCCAATGAGCAGTTCTTC.

The CDR3 nucleotides read TGTGCCAGCTCACCATCCGGAGGGGTCACTGAAGCTTTCTTT. This encodes CASSPSGGVTEAFF. This chain links TRBV18 with TRBJ1-1; tentatively, D is TRBD1 (5 bases). Trimming cost V 2 bases and J 4 bases, with 11 bases left between them. Per the germline V gene, CDR1 is KGHSH and CDR2 is LQKENI. The CDR3 is 14 residues long.

The chain uses TRBV6-2 or TRBV6-3 and TRBJ2-1; 11 nucleotides match TRBD2. CDR3 length: 15 residues. Trimming took 0 bases from V and 14 from J; bases not matched to a gene: 9. Per the germline V gene, CDR1 is MNHEY and CDR2 is SVGEGT. The CDR3 reads CASSYSGSGGAREFF. CDR3 nucleotides: TGTGCCAGCAGTTACTCGGGTAGCGGGGGGGCCAGAGAGTTCTTC.

The chain uses TRBV6-5 and TRBJ2-5, with TRBD2 identical over 9 bases. The CDR3 is 14 amino acids. The germline V gene has CDR1 MNHEY and CDR2 SVGAGI. V lost 5 bases and J lost 4; bases outside the gene matches: 5. CDR3 in DNA: TGTGCCAGCAGTACCGTGCGGGGGGGAGAGACCCAGTACTTC. Protein: CASSTVRGGETQYF.

The chain joins TRBV30 to TRBJ1-1; maybe TRBD1 (6 bases). Germline V lookup: CDR1 GTSNPN, CDR2 SVGIG (reference sequence). This CDR3 comprises 12 residues. V lost 0 bases and J 6 bases, leaving 8 bases between the germline ends. For the CDR3, the DNA is TGTGCCTGGAGTGTCGGGGGGCCTGAAGCTTTCTTT. This encodes CAWSVGGPEAFF.

The genes are TRBV18 and TRBJ1-3; TRBD1 matches 8 bases. J lost 0 bases, V lost 5 bases, and 6 bases had no gene match. Germline V lookup: CDR1 KGHSH, CDR2 LQKENI. There are 16 residues in the CDR3. The DNA for the CDR3 is TGTGCCAGCTCAGTTGGACAGGGCAGCTCTGGAAACACCATATATTTT. Residues: CASSVGQGSSGNTIYF.

The chain recombines TRBV19 with TRBJ1-5, with TRBD1 as a possible D gene (5 bases). CDR3 size: 15 residues. V lost 6 bases and J 2 bases, leaving 14 bases between the germline ends. The germline gives CDR1 LNHDA, CDR2 SQIVND (reference sequence). The CDR3 DNA sequence: TGTGCCAGTAGCGGGGGAAGGCTTGGCAATCAGCCCCAGCATTTT. It codes for CASSGGRLGNQPQHF.

In its sample, this clone was seen many times. V is TRBV28 and J is TRBJ2-7; 8 bases are shared with TRBD1. The germline gives CDR1 MDHEN, CDR2 SYDVKM. After removal of 4 bases from V and 6 bases from J, the junction contained 8 bases not matched to a gene. The CDR3 contains 14 residues. CDR3 in amino acids: CASSSRTGIAEQYF. In DNA, the CDR3 is TGTGCCAGCAGTTCCCGGACAGGGATAGCCGAGCAGTACTTC.

DNA for the CDR3: TGTGCCAGCAGCTTAGGACAGTTAGTTTGGGGCTACACCTTC. Its protein is CASSLGQLVWGYTF. The chain has TRBV7-8 and TRBJ1-2; TRBD1 might be the D (5 bases). The CDR3 covers 14 residues. Per the germline V gene, CDR1 is SGHVS and CDR2 is FQNEAQ. Trimming stripped 1 base from V and 8 bases from J, with 14 bases between.

A few counts support this clone. The V and J genes are TRBV5-8 and TRBJ2-7; D gene ambiguous. The CDR3 runs to 11 residues. CDR1 SGHTS and CDR2 YDEGEE come from the germline V gene. The V gene lost 3 bases and the J gene lost 6 bases, with 7 bases spanning the gap. The CDR3 here is CASSSDIEQYF. The CDR3 DNA reads as TGTGCCAGCAGCTCTGACATCGAGCAGTACTTC.

The chain has TRBV27 and TRBJ1-4; D is uncertain. CDR1 MNHEY and CDR2 SMNVEV come from the germline V gene (reference sequence). This CDR3 spans 18 amino acids. Trimming removed 2 bases at V and 4 bases at J, with 20 bases between. The CDR3 DNA reads as TGTGCCAGCAGTTTAAAAGTTCGGAGGCAAGGGAGTAATGAAAAACTGTTTTTT. Encoded protein: CASSLKVRRQGSNEKLFF.

Comment on this clone: One junction end does not reproduce the germline sequence, and a read error may be involved. This chain links TRBV7-8 with TRBJ2-2, with 12 nucleotides matching TRBD2. Germline assignment: CDR1 SGHVS and CDR2 FQNEAQ. The CDR3 sequence is 17 residues long. The CDR3 reads CASTLRLAGAPGGELFF. CDR3 DNA sequence: TGTGCCAGCACCTTACGACTAGCGGGAGCTCCGGGCGGGGAGCTGTTTTTT.

The table lists this clone with many counts. The chain carries TRBV2 and TRBJ1-2; possibly TRBD1 for D (6 bases). The CDR3 sequence is 14 residues long. The germline gives CDR1 SNHLY, CDR2 FYNNEI. Trimming cost V 5 bases and J 6 bases, with 16 bases left between them. The CDR3 sequence is CASSYEQGLDGYTF. CDR3 DNA sequence: TGTGCCAGCAGTTATGAGCAGGGGTTGGATGGCTACACCTTC.

J is TRBJ2-7 and V is TRBV11-2; 8 nucleotides line up with TRBD2. With 1 base clipped from V and 4 bases from J, the junction kept 6 bases outside the gene matches. The V gene's germline CDR1 is SGHAT and CDR2 FQNNGV. This CDR3 has 15 residues. CDR3 DNA sequence: TGTGCCAGCAGCTTAGCGGGGGGGCAGGGATACGAGCAGTACTTC. As protein: CASSLAGGQGYEQYF.